One sample yielded the 17 T cell receptor beta chains listed below, sequenced in a study of early T cells in non-severe SARS-CoV-2 infection. From the 5' RACE reads, TCRdb called clonotypes with MiXCR, one entry per CDR3 protein. The sample lists some 50,000 distinct CDR3 sequences; more than 4.5% were seen once. Specimen: whole blood, collected at baseline. Source of these receptors: an adult who was a healthcare worker with PCR-confirmed SARS-CoV-2 infection or an uninfected control (not recorded which).

This clonotype was seen many times. The chain couples TRBV28 to TRBJ2-1; no firm D call. Germline lookup yields CDR1 MDHEN and CDR2 SYDVKM. This CDR3 has 14 amino acids. Trimming stripped 6 bases from V and 4 bases from J, with 13 bases between. CDR3 sequence (DNA): TGTGCCAGCAGCCCCGTGGCCGATTACAATGAGCAGTTCTTC. This encodes CASSPVADYNEQFF.

This clonotype was found many times. This rearrangement joins TRBV25-1 to TRBJ2-7; D ambiguous. The V gene lost 3 bases and the J gene lost 3 bases, with 9 bases spanning the gap. Germline CDR1 MGHDK, CDR2 SYGVNS. The CDR3 is made up of 13 amino acids. The CDR3: CASSEEGYYEQYF. The CDR3 DNA is TGTGCCAGCAGTGAGGAAGGGTACTACGAGCAGTACTTC.

This clonotype was detected ten times or more. At one end the junction does not follow the germline gene, possibly because of a read error. J is TRBJ1-2 and V is TRBV6-7; D gene ambiguous. TRBV6-7 is filed as an ORF, its function uncertain. The CDR3 is 12 amino acids. CDR3 in amino acids: CAISLGGPGYTF. The CDR3 nucleotides are TGTGCCATCAGTTTGGGTGGGCCTGGCTACACCTTC.

The table lists this clonotype with many counts. J is TRBJ2-7 and V is TRBV28; 8 bases line up with TRBD2. V was pared by 6 bases and J by 4 bases, with 11 bases of the junction left unmatched. The V gene's germline CDR1 is MDHEN and CDR2 SYDVKM. This CDR3 contains 15 residues. CDR3 region: CASRVVDSGKYEQYF. The DNA of the CDR3 is TGTGCCAGCAGGGTTGTTGATAGCGGGAAGTACGAGCAGTACTTC.

This sequence joins TRBV29-1 and TRBJ2-7, with D possibly TRBD2 on 6 matching bases. CDR3 length equals 11 residues. Germline CDR1 SQVTM, CDR2 ANQGSEA. Here the CDR3 DNA reads TGCGGAGGGAGCGTTGAGGACGAGCAGTACTTC. Its protein is CGGSVEDEQYF.

This clonotype was found many times. The chain joins TRBV25-1 to TRBJ2-5, with TRBD1 matching 8 bases. CDR1 and CDR2 (germline): MGHDK, SYGVNS. J lost 5 bases, V lost 6 bases, and 14 bases had no gene match. This CDR3 region has 16 residues. DNA for the CDR3: TGTGCCAGCAGCGGGAGCACAGGGGGGCTATTGGAGACCCAGTACTTC. As protein: CASSGSTGGLLETQYF.

This clonotype appeared many times. This chain uses TRBV16 with TRBJ1-2, with D hard to call. The CDR3 is 16 amino acids. In germline, CDR1 is KGHSY, CDR2 FQNENV. V lost 0 bases to trimming and J lost 4 bases, with 15 bases between them. The CDR3 DNA follows: TGTGCCAGCAGCCAATCGTCGCAGGCCAGAGGCTATGGCTACACCTTC. Translation gives CASSQSSQARGYGYTF.

This clonotype appeared a few times. This rearrangement joins TRBV14 to TRBJ2-3; 9 bases agree with TRBD2. V gave up 4 bases and J gave up 1 base; unmatched junction bases: 3. The CDR3 contains 15 residues. Germline CDR1 reads SGHDN; CDR2 reads FVKESK. The CDR3 protein is CASSRVAGGTDTQYF. The CDR3 DNA follows: TGTGCCAGCAGCCGAGTAGCGGGAGGCACAGATACGCAGTATTTT.

The V call is TRBV30, the J call TRBJ2-3; D gene unclear. The V gene's germline CDR1 is GTSNPN and CDR2 SVGIG (reference sequence). V lost 2 bases, J lost 1 base, and 7 bases lay in between. This CDR3 spans 13 amino acids. CDR3: CAWSRRRTDTQYF. The CDR3 DNA reads as TGTGCCTGGAGTCGACGACGCACAGATACGCAGTATTTT. Together with reference TRBV30 and TRBJ2-3, the CDR3 gives the full variable domain: SQTIHQWPATLVQPVGSPLSLECTVEGTSNPNLYWYRQAAGRGLQLLFYSVGIGQISSEVPQNLSASRPQDRQFILSSKKLLLSDSGFYLCAWSRRRTDTQYFGPGTRLTVL.

This clonotype appeared a few times. This rearrangement joins TRBV11-1 to TRBJ2-1, with 11 bases lining up with TRBD2. This CDR3 has 16 amino acids. Trimming at V came to 5 bases and at J to 8 bases, leaving 11 bases not matched to a gene. Germline loops: CDR1 SGHAT, CDR2 FQDESV (reference sequence). The CDR3 loop reads CASSGVAGGPGDEQFF. The CDR3 DNA reads TGTGCCAGCAGCGGGGTAGCGGGAGGGCCGGGGGATGAGCAGTTCTTC.

The table lists this clonotype with many counts. The rearrangement links TRBV28 to TRBJ1-5; TRBD1 is a possible D gene (6 bases). The V gene's germline CDR1 is MDHEN and CDR2 SYDVKM. There are 14 residues in the CDR3. Trimming removed 4 bases from V and 6 bases from J, with 13 bases in between. The CDR3 here is CASSSDSPGQPQHF. DNA for the CDR3: TGTGCCAGCAGTTCGGACAGTCCGGGTCAGCCCCAGCATTTT.

This clonotype was counted many times. The V gene is TRBV12-3 or TRBV12-4, the J gene TRBJ1-2; unclear D gene. The length of the CDR3 is 13 residues. Deletions cut 6 bases from V and 4 bases from J, with 12 bases between. The CDR3: CASSPGFGYGYTF. CDR3 bases: TGTGCCAGCAGCCCTGGGTTTGGCTATGGCTACACCTTC.

The sample holds many counts of this clonotype. V is TRBV28 and J is TRBJ2-1; D gene uncertain. The CDR3 extends over 11 amino acids. V was clipped by 4 bases and J by 7 bases, with 5 bases between them. CDR1 is MDHEN and CDR2 is SYDVKM in the germline V gene. The CDR3: CASSSQNEQFF. The CDR3 DNA reads TGTGCCAGCAGTTCACAAAATGAGCAGTTCTTC.

This clonotype came up many times. The genes are TRBV12-3 or TRBV12-4 and TRBJ1-6; TRBD1 aligns across 12 bases. This CDR3 comprises 18 residues. V lost 4 bases, J lost 10 bases, and 14 bases stayed unmatched. For the CDR3, the DNA is TGTGCCAGCAGTTCACTAGGGACAGGGGGCGCACCTGGATCACCCCTCCACTTT. Amino acid sequence: CASSSLGTGGAPGSPLHF.

This clonotype has a handful of counts. The chain employs TRBV28 and TRBJ2-5; D is possibly TRBD1 (5 bases). Trimming stripped 6 bases from V and 1 base from J, with 21 bases between. This CDR3 spans 17 amino acids. Looked up from germline, CDR1 is MDHEN and CDR2 is SYDVKM. The CDR3 region has the DNA TGTGCCAGCAGACAGGTCGGTTCATCCGGACCCCAAGAGACCCAGTACTTC. It encodes CASRQVGSSGPQETQYF.

At least ten counts were recorded for this clonotype. The CDR3 sequence is CASSTGLTPEYEQYF. The DNA of the CDR3 is TGTGCCAGCAGCACGGGCCTAACCCCAGAGTACGAGCAGTACTTC. The chain links TRBV11-2 to TRBJ2-7; D is undetermined. The CDR3 is 15 amino acids. Germline V lookup: CDR1 SGHAT, CDR2 FQNNGV. V was clipped by 5 bases and J by 4 bases, with 18 bases between them.

The V gene is TRBV5-1, the J gene TRBJ2-1, with 7 positions matching TRBD2. This CDR3 is built from 17 residues. Losses at the gene ends were 2 bases for V and 2 bases for J; bases not matched to a gene: 10. CDR1 is SGHRS, CDR2 YFSETQ, per germline. The CDR3 DNA is TGCGCCAGCAGCTTTTGGTCTGCTAGCGGTACCTACAATGAGCAGTTCTTC. This translates into CASSFWSASGTYNEQFF.